This TCR beta chain was sequenced during a study of early T cells in non-severe SARS-CoV-2 infection. Study at large: The authors sequenced bulk RNA from unsorted whole blood, leaving chains unpaired.

Trimming removed 1 base from V and 4 bases from J, with 7 bases in between. The CDR3 is 12 residues long. Germline V CDR1 and CDR2: GTSNPN, SVGIG (reference sequence). This clonotype appeared a few times. Its antigen is undetermined. Overall study findings and caveats: Private and CD4 specificities were missed by VDJdb matching, which favored anti-spike CD8 responses.

Unique molecular identifiers were attached to individual cDNA molecules. TCRdb reprocessed the 5' RACE reads with MiXCR, giving one entry per CDR3 protein. The table includes about 61,000 distinct CDR3 sequences, about a tenth detected once. The chain links TRBV30 to TRBJ1-1, with a tentative D call TRBD1 (5 bases). This receptor was obtained from an adult who was a healthcare worker with PCR-confirmed SARS-CoV-2 infection or an uninfected control (not recorded which). The sample taken for sequencing was whole blood. CDR3 nucleotides: TGTGCCTGGAGTGCAGGGTCCACTGAAGCTTTCTTT. This translates into CAWSAGSTEAFF.